These T cell receptor beta chains were read from a single sample in a study of neoadjuvant anti-PD-1 for oral cavity cancer. Using immunoSEQ multiplex PCR, the repertoire was profiled, and TCRdb retains in-frame clones only, with some absent. The sample has 84,000 or so clones, approximately 80% seen once. The specimen was PBMCs, collected before nivolumab (anti-PD-1) treatment. These receptors were obtained from a person aged 40 to 85 with oral cavity squamous cell carcinoma. Both conserved end residues are trimmed from each CDR3. Not all rows give a size; the values are once, few, many and, for expanded clones, a class.

j_call,clone_size,v_call,cdr3_aa
TRBJ1-5,NA,TRBV19,ASSAGQVNQPQH
TRBJ1-5,NA,TRBV5-6,ASGTGDSNQPQH
TRBJ2-4,many,TRBV5-1,ASSPTSGGKNIQY
TRBJ2-1,NA,TRBV11-2,ASSFSSGSSYNEQF
TRBJ2-5,few,TRBV30,AWGGAPGLAGETQY
TRBJ2-2,NA,TRBV19,ASSRTGVNTGELF
TRBJ1-2,NA,TRBV28,ASSLRGRSNYGYT
TRBJ2-1,NA,TRBV7-3,ASSSGQGYEQF
TRBJ1-2,NA,TRBV9,ASSVGPSPNYGYT
TRBJ1-5,few,TRBV30,AWSVRDREIKPQH
TRBJ2-2,NA,TRBV7-6,ASSLLLAGVGELF
TRBJ2-5,NA,TRBV4-1,ASSPLGGASPETQY
TRBJ1-5,once,TRBV19,ASSIGQDWGPQH
TRBJ2-5,NA,TRBV9,ASSETSGRPLETQY
TRBJ2-1,NA,TRBV2,ASKEAYNEQF
TRBJ1-1,NA,TRBV13,ASSLQGLGEAF
TRBJ2-2,NA,TRBV19,ASKVAENTGELF
TRBJ2-5,NA,TRBV30,AWSFSVQETQY
TRBJ1-1,NA,TRBV6-5,ASSPLQGLNTEAF
TRBJ1-1,few,TRBV13,ASSSGQGIEAF
TRBJ1-5,NA,TRBV28,ASTRYNQPQH
TRBJ2-1,NA,TRBV29-1,SVSWGGEQF
TRBJ2-3,NA,TRBV2,ASSTGRDTQY
TRBJ2-2,NA,TRBV10-3,AIQTSGLDTGELF
TRBJ2-7,NA,TRBV6-5,ASSETSASSYEQY
TRBJ1-4,NA,TRBV5-8,ASSGTRATNEKLF
TRBJ2-7,NA,TRBV28,ASSRQGSTYEQY
TRBJ2-2,NA,TRBV29-1,SDKGLAGELF
TRBJ2-7,NA,TRBV5-4,ASSSAGPISYEQY
TRBJ1-1,NA,TRBV6-5,ASSYLGSTEAF
TRBJ2-1,NA,TRBV19,ASSTWTGRNEQF
TRBJ1-5,NA,TRBV11-2,ASSPGTYSNQPQH
TRBJ2-7,few,TRBV2,ASKRTGPLYEQY
TRBJ2-7,NA,TRBV6-5,ASSPGGGPYEQY
TRBJ1-1,NA,TRBV5-1,ASSLANSFTEAF
TRBJ2-3,NA,TRBV29-1,SVRDIDTQY
TRBJ2-2,NA,TRBV6-5,ASSLRQGNTGELF
TRBJ2-2,NA,TRBV7-2,ASSSFGGLELF
TRBJ1-1,NA,TRBV29-1,SVGENTEAF
TRBJ1-1,NA,TRBV5-8,ASCPGTVSHGGTEAF
TRBJ1-2,NA,TRBV6-5,ASSSRTGSSGYT
TRBJ2-7,NA,TRBV5-6,ASSRGTRPYEQY
TRBJ2-7,NA,TRBV14,ASSQPPGQWN
TRBJ2-7,NA,TRBV5-6,ASSLWEPSYEQY
TRBJ2-7,NA,TRBV7-9,ASSPPGLAGVNSYEQY
TRBJ1-5,once,TRBV19,ASSSQGAEWPQH
TRBJ1-2,NA,TRBV28,ASSDGGWDDGYT
TRBJ1-5,NA,TRBV4-1,ASSQVGSHSNQPQH
TRBJ2-2,NA,TRBV11-2,ASSWVENTGELF
TRBJ2-2,NA,TRBV5-1,ASSFGQGRTGELF
TRBJ1-1,NA,TRBV29-1,SVTGPGA
TRBJ2-7,NA,TRBV7-2,ASSLEGTGQVEQY
TRBJ1-2,NA,TRBV6-1,ASSEVGGQGALTYT